A single sample is the source of the 17 T cell receptor beta chains below, sequenced in a study of T cell responses to AZD1222 COVID-19 vaccine. Repertoires were generated with immunoSEQ multiplex PCR, while TCRdb's copy carries only in-frame clones and drops some. The data hold under 150,000 clones, with around nine tenths observed a single time. Sample: peripheral blood, taken 28 days after the second AZD1222 dose. These receptors all come from an adult who received the AZD1222 COVID-19 vaccine.

The J gene is TRBJ1-5, the V gene TRBV4-2; TRBD1 might be the D (5 bases). Germline-derived CDR1 and CDR2 are LGHNA and YNFKEQ. The CDR3 runs 16 residues. V was clipped by 1 base and J by 0 bases, with 10 bases between them. CDR3 sequence: CASSQGGPYSNQPQHF. CDR3 DNA sequence: TGTGCCAGCAGCCAAGGGGGACCATATAGCAATCAGCCCCAGCATTTT.

V usage is TRBV25-1 and J usage is TRBJ2-6, with 7 bases lining up with TRBD1. The ends lost 5 bases at V and 0 bases at J; junction bases unmatched: 10. The germline gives CDR1 MGHDK, CDR2 SYGVNS. This CDR3 is 18 amino acids long. As DNA, the CDR3 is TGTGCCAGCAGTCCGCGGACAGGACTGATCTCTGGGGCCAACGTCCTGACTTTC. Its protein product is CASSPRTGLISGANVLTF.

The genes are TRBV5-1 and TRBJ2-3; D tentatively reads TRBD1 or TRBD2 (5 bases each). Trimming left V 2 bases short and J 3 bases short, with 10 bases between. The CDR3 consists of 14 residues. Germline V gene lookup returns CDR1 SGHRS and CDR2 YFSETQ. CDR3 coding DNA: TGCGCCAGCAGCTTAGGGACGGGGACAGATACGCAGTATTTT. Encoded protein: CASSLGTGTDTQYF.

CDR3: CASSLGRGGFDTEAFF. CDR3 DNA sequence: TGTGCCAGCAGTTTGGGCAGGGGGGGGTTTGACACTGAAGCTTTCTTT. The chain links TRBV28 to TRBJ1-1; 7 bases fit TRBD1. The CDR3 totals 16 residues. V was pared by 3 bases and J by 3 bases, with 10 bases of the junction left unmatched. Germline loops: CDR1 MDHEN, CDR2 SYDVKM. The full variable domain, rest sourced from reference TRBV28 and TRBJ1-1, is DVKVTQSSRYLVKRTGEKVFLECVQDMDHENMFWYRQDPGLGLRLIYFSYDVKMKEKGDIPEGYSVSREKKERFSLILESASTNQTSMYLCASSLGRGGFDTEAFFGQGTRLTVV.

The rearrangement uses TRBV6-5 and TRBJ1-1; 9 bases are a match to TRBD1. V gave up 5 bases and J gave up 4 bases; unmatched junction bases: 5. The V gene's germline CDR1 is MNHEY and CDR2 SVGAGI. The CDR3 is made up of 14 amino acids. In DNA form, the CDR3 reads TGTGCCAGCAGTAGATCGACAGGGGGCACTGAAGCTTTCTTT. Its translation is CASSRSTGGTEAFF.

V gene TRBV3-1 (or the pseudogene TRBV3-2) combines with J gene TRBJ2-3, with 8 bases fitting TRBD2. From germline, CDR1 is LGHDT and CDR2 YNNKEL (reference sequence). V dropped 6 bases and J dropped 1; count of bases not matched to a gene: 0. CDR3 length: 13 residues. This chain's CDR3 is CASSSGGTDTQYF. The CDR3 DNA is TGTGCCAGCAGTAGCGGGGGCACAGATACGCAGTATTTT.

This chain joins TRBV4-2 and TRBJ1-5; 9 bases are shared with TRBD1. Per germline, CDR1 LGHNA and CDR2 YNFKEQ. This CDR3 spans 13 amino acids. The trim removed 0 bases at V and 16 bases at J, leaving 7 bases unmatched. CDR3 nucleotide sequence: TGTGCCAGCAGCCAAGATAAGGACAGGGGAACCCATTTT. This codes for CASSQDKDRGTHF.

The chain joins TRBV5-1 to TRBJ1-6; D remains unclear. The V and J ends lost 1 base and 0 bases respectively, with 14 bases between them. The CDR3 covers 18 residues. Germline CDR1 reads SGHRS; CDR2 reads YFSETQ. Written as DNA, the CDR3 is TGCGCCAGCAGCTTGAGGTCATCGGGAGACTCCTATAATTCACCCCTCCACTTT. It yields the protein CASSLRSSGDSYNSPLHF. The full variable domain, with the rest looked up from reference TRBV5-1 and TRBJ1-6, is KAGVTQTPRYLIKTRGQQVTLSCSPISGHRSVSWYQQTPGQGLQFLFEYFSETQRNKGNFPGRFSGRQFSNSRSEMNVSTLELGDSALYLCASSLRSSGDSYNSPLHFGNGTRLTVT.

In its sample, this clone was seen once. The genes are TRBV5-4 and TRBJ2-4; D possibly corresponds to TRBD2 (5 bases). The CDR3 contains 13 residues. CDR1 is SGHNT and CDR2 is YYREEE in the germline V gene (reference sequence). V lost 5 bases to trimming and J lost 8 bases, with 14 bases between them. This chain's CDR3 is CASRSGGSDIQYF. DNA for the CDR3: TGTGCCAGCAGATCTGGAGGCTCCGACATTCAGTACTTC. The complete variable domain, with remaining parts taken from reference TRBV5-4 and TRBJ2-4, reads ETGVTQSPTHLIKTRGQQVTLRCSSQSGHNTVSWYQQALGQGPQFIFQYYREEENGRGNFPPRFSGLQFPNYSSELNVNALELDDSALYLCASRSGGSDIQYFGAGTRLSVL.

J is TRBJ1-1 and V is TRBV3-1 (or the pseudogene TRBV3-2), with D hard to call. The CDR3 sequence is 15 residues long. V was clipped by 7 bases and J by 2 bases, with 17 bases between them. Germline V lookup: CDR1 LGHDT, CDR2 YNNKEL (reference sequence). This CDR3 reads CASTPLGALNTEAFF. The CDR3 coding sequence is TGTGCCAGCACCCCCCTGGGCGCTCTAAACACTGAAGCTTTCTTT.

This clone was seen just once. V gene TRBV6-4 combines with J gene TRBJ1-1; 7 positions agree with TRBD1. Trimming at V came to 3 bases and at J to 12 bases, leaving 10 bases not matched to a gene. This CDR3 region has 13 residues. CDR1 and CDR2 (germline): MRHNA, SNTAGT. The CDR3 region has the DNA TGTGCCAGCAGTGAAATAGGACAGGCGGAGACTTTCTTT. It specifies CASSEIGQAETFF.

The genes are TRBV7-3 and TRBJ2-1, with D unresolved. Germline values: CDR1 SGHTA, CDR2 FQGTGA. The V end lost 1 base, the J end lost 5 bases, and 6 bases lay between the germline ends. The CDR3 has 13 residues. The CDR3 reads CASSLILDNEQFF. The CDR3 DNA is TGTGCCAGCAGCTTAATCTTGGACAATGAGCAGTTCTTC. Filled out from reference TRBV7-3 and TRBJ2-1, the complete variable domain reads GAGVSQTPSNKVTEKGKYVELRCDPISGHTALYWYRQSLGQGPEFLIYFQGTGAADDSGLPNDRFFAVRPEGSVSTLKIQRTERGDSAVYLCASSLILDNEQFFGPGTRLTVL.

The V and J genes are TRBV27 and TRBJ2-1, with 13 bases fitting TRBD2. The CDR3 length is 15 residues. J lost 10 bases, V lost 3 bases, and 6 bases had no gene match. Germline CDR1 reads MNHEY; CDR2 reads SMNVEV (reference sequence). The CDR3 loop reads CASSFRTSGSNEQFF. In DNA form, the CDR3 reads TGTGCCAGCAGTTTTAGGACTAGCGGGAGTAACGAGCAGTTCTTC.

The chain uses TRBV6-5 and TRBJ1-2, with no clear D. The germline CDR1 and CDR2 sequences are MNHEY and SVGAGI. CDR3 size: 13 residues. Trimming took off 2 bases at V and 8 bases at J, with 12 bases between the two ends. CDR3 in amino acids: CASSYGRNVGYTF. In DNA form, the CDR3 reads TGTGCCAGCAGTTACGGTCGCAACGTCGGCTACACCTTC.

The chain carries TRBV7-3 and TRBJ2-2, with D possibly being TRBD1 (6 bases). The CDR3 covers 15 residues. Trimming removed 4 bases at V and 1 base at J, with 10 bases between. Germline-derived CDR1 and CDR2 are SGHTA and FQGTGA. The CDR3 sequence is CASSSGHRNTGELFF. As DNA, the CDR3 is TGTGCCAGCAGCTCGGGACACAGGAACACCGGGGAGCTGTTTTTT.

The gene calls are TRBV28 and TRBJ1-5; TRBD1 aligns across 10 bases. The CDR3 totals 14 residues. In germline, CDR1 is MDHEN, CDR2 SYDVKM. J was trimmed by 6 bases and V by 6 bases; bases with no gene match: 5. The CDR3 region is CASSSGQGFQPQHF. The CDR3 nucleotides are TGTGCCAGCAGCTCGGGACAGGGGTTTCAGCCCCAGCATTTT.

CDR3 DNA sequence: TGCGCCAGCAGCTTGGAGGGTCCGGGTTCTGGCACTGAAGCTTTCTTT. Residues: CASSLEGPGSGTEAFF. The V and J genes are TRBV5-1 and TRBJ1-1; no clear D gene. CDR1 is SGHRS, CDR2 YFSETQ, per germline. This CDR3 spans 16 amino acids. Trimming pared 0 bases from V and 4 bases from J, leaving 16 bases between.